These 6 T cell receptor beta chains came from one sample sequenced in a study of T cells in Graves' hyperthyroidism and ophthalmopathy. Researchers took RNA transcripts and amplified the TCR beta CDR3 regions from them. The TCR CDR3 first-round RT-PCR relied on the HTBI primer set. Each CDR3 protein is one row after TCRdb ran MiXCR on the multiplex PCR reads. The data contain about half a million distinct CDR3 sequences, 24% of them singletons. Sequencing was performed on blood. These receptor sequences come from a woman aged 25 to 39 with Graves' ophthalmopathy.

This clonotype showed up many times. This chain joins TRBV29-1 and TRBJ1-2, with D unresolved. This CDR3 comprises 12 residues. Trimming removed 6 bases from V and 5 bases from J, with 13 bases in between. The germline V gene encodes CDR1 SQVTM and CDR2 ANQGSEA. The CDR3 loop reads CSVGRESYGYTF. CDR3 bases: TGCAGCGTAGGGAGGGAATCATATGGCTACACCTTC. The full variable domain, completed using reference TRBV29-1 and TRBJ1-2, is SAVISQKPSRDICQRGTSLTIQCQVDSQVTMMFWYRQQPGQSLTLIATANQGSEATYESGFVIDKFPISRPNLTFSTLTVSNMSPEDSSIYLCSVGRESYGYTFGSGTRLTVV.

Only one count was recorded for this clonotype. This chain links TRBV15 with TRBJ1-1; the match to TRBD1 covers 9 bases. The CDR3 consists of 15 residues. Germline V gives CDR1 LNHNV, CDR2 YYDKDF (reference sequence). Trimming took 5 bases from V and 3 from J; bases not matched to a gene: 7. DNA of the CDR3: TGTGCCACCAGCTCCGGGACAGGGTATGACACTGAAGCTTTCTTT. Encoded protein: CATSSGTGYDTEAFF.

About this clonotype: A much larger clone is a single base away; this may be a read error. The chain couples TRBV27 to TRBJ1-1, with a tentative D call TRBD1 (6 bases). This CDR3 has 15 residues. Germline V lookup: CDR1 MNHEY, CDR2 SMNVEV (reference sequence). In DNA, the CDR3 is TGTGCCAGCAGTTTAGGCCGGGGGCTGAACACTGAAGCTCTCTTT. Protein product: CASSLGRGLNTEALF.

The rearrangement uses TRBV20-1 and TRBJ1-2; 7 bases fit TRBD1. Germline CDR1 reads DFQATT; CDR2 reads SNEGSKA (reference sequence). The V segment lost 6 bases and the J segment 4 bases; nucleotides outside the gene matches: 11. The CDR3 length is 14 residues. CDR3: CSARGFPEIYGYTF. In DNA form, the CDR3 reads TGCAGTGCCAGGGGGTTCCCTGAGATCTATGGCTACACCTTC.

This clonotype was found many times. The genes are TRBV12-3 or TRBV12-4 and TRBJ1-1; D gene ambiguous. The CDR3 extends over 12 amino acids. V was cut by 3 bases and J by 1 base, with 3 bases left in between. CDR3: CASSFRNTEAFF. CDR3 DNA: TGTGCCAGCAGTTTCCGGAACACTGAAGCTTTCTTT.

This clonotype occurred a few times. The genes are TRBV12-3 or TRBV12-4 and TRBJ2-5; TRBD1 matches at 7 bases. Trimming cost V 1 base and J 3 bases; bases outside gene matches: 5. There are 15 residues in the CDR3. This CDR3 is CASSLEPQGEETQYF. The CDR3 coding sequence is TGTGCCAGCAGTTTAGAGCCGCAGGGGGAAGAGACCCAGTACTTC.